These T cell receptor beta chains were read from a single sample in a study of CD8 T cells in Susac syndrome. Using its own MiXCR run on the immunoSEQ multiplex PCR reads, TCRdb lists one record per CDR3 protein. The sample contains 150,000 to 200,000 distinct CDR3 sequences, 85% to 95% of which appear only once. Sequencing was carried out using CD8+ T cells from PBMCs. The source is a human donor with multiple sclerosis. Each CDR3 is given with its conserved first and last residue. The D gene is left open where the match is weak. Some rows have no size entry. The others give once, few or many, or a class for an expanded clone.

j_call v_call clone_size d_call cdr3_aa cdr3_nt
TRBJ2-7 TRBV9 NA TRBD2 CASSVRGDYGYEQYF TGTGCCAGCAGCGTTCGTGGGGACTACGGATACGAGCAGTACTTC
TRBJ2-7 TRBV20-1 few NA CSARDGGGSSYEQYF TGCAGTGCTAGAGATGGGGGCGGAAGCTCCTACGAGCAGTACTTC
TRBJ2-7 TRBV6-5 NA TRBD2 CASSYSRLELAIDAQYF TGTGCCAGCAGTTACTCGCGTCTGGAACTAGCGATTGACGCGCAGTACTTC
TRBJ2-5 TRBV23-1 once TRBD2 CASSQSAGVYETQYF TGCGCCAGCAGTCAATCCGCGGGAGTGTACGAGACCCAGTACTTC
TRBJ1-2 TRBV18 NA NA CASSPSGGGNYGYTF TGTGCCAGCTCACCGTCGGGGGGCGGAAACTATGGCTACACCTTC
TRBJ2-7 TRBV27 NA NA CASSPASIRVHEQYF TGTGCCAGCAGCCCCGCTTCGATCAGGGTCCACGAGCAGTACTTC
TRBJ2-5 TRBV25-1 NA NA CASRDGGTQYF TGTGCCAGCAGGGACGGGGGGACCCAGTACTTC
TRBJ2-7 TRBV9 NA TRBD1 CASSGGQGRTYEQYF TGTGCCAGCAGCGGGGGACAGGGGCGGACCTACGAGCAGTACTTC
TRBJ1-5 TRBV27 NA NA CASSFGVSNQPQHF TGTGCCAGCAGTTTTGGGGTTAGCAATCAGCCCCAGCATTTT
TRBJ1-2 TRBV24-1 NA NA CATNIGDGYTF TGTGCCACCAACATAGGGGATGGCTACACCTTC
TRBJ1-2 TRBV11-2 NA NA CASSLDGPLDGYTF TGTGCCAGCAGCTTAGACGGGCCCCTCGATGGCTACACCTTC
TRBJ2-1 TRBV20-1 NA NA CSAREGLQPSFF TGCAGTGCTAGAGAGGGATTACAGCCATCGTTCTTC
TRBJ1-1 TRBV29-1 NA NA CSVEDRVTPNTEAFF TGCAGCGTTGAAGACCGAGTCACACCTAACACTGAAGCTTTCTTT
TRBJ2-5 TRBV19 NA TRBD1 CASSSPGTALQETQYF TGTGCCAGTAGTAGTCCCGGGACAGCTCTCCAAGAGACCCAGTACTTC
TRBJ2-5 TRBV13 few NA CASSPGGRETQYF TGTGCCAGCAGCCCCGGGGGGCGAGAGACCCAGTACTTC
TRBJ1-1 TRBV7-8 NA NA CASSLAIEQVMNTEAFF TGTGCCAGCAGCTTAGCGATAGAACAGGTGATGAACACTGAAGCTTTCTTT
TRBJ2-4 TRBV29-1 NA NA CSVEEARALAKNIQYF TGCAGCGTTGAAGAAGCCAGGGCCCTAGCCAAAAACATTCAGTACTTC
TRBJ2-5 TRBV12-5 NA NA CASGLVLAIETQYF TGTGCTAGTGGTTTGGTACTTGCCATCGAGACCCAGTACTTC
TRBJ2-1 TRBV29-1 NA TRBD2 CSAPTSGSSYEQFF TGCAGCGCCCCGACTAGCGGGAGTTCGTATGAGCAGTTCTTC
TRBJ2-1 TRBV28 NA TRBD1 CATYNRGGEQFF TGTGCCACGTATAACAGGGGTGGTGAGCAGTTCTTC
TRBJ2-2 TRBV7-9 NA TRBD1 CASSSTTDRGKIGELFF TGTGCCAGCAGCTCTACTACGGACAGGGGGAAAATCGGGGAGCTGTTTTTT
TRBJ1-6 TRBV12-3/TRBV12-4 NA NA CASSPLWDTTVPGSPLHF TGTGCCAGCAGTCCTCTGTGGGACACCACAGTTCCTGGGTCACCCCTCCACTTT
TRBJ1-5 TRBV19 once TRBD1 CASTTGVQPQHF TGTGCCAGTACGACAGGGGTCCAGCCCCAGCATTTT
TRBJ2-7 TRBV3-1 NA NA CASSVGGIYEQYF TGTGCCAGCAGCGTGGGGGGTATCTACGAGCAGTACTTC
TRBJ2-1 TRBV7-9 few TRBD1 CASRARGRRSGEQFF TGTGCCAGCAGAGCCAGGGGGCGCCGCTCGGGTGAGCAGTTCTTC
TRBJ2-5 TRBV13 NA TRBD1 CASSSPGQGLSGETQYF TGTGCCAGCAGCTCCCCTGGACAGGGGTTATCGGGAGAGACCCAGTACTTC
TRBJ2-1 TRBV3-1 NA NA CASSQASGAQYNEQFF TGTGCCAGCAGCCAAGCCTCGGGGGCACAGTACAATGAGCAGTTCTTC
TRBJ2-7 TRBV2 once NA CARSEQYF TGTGCCAGGTCCGAGCAGTACTTC
TRBJ1-2 TRBV29-1 NA NA CSVAGGSGYTF TGCAGCGTTGCTGGGGGGAGTGGCTACACCTTC
TRBJ2-1 TRBV7-9 NA NA CASRLASIEQFF TGTGCCAGCAGACTAGCTTCGATTGAGCAGTTCTTC
TRBJ2-7 TRBV29-1 NA NA CSVVTGRGAYEQYF TGCAGCGTCGTAACAGGGAGAGGGGCCTACGAGCAGTACTTC
TRBJ2-7 TRBV7-9 NA TRBD1 CASSWGTAVYEQYF TGTGCCAGCAGCTGGGGGACAGCAGTCTACGAGCAGTACTTC
TRBJ2-1 TRBV3-1 NA NA CASSQETQTPNEQFF TGTGCCAGCAGCCAAGAGACCCAAACGCCGAATGAGCAGTTCTTC
TRBJ2-7 TRBV2 NA NA CASSEVKDYEQYF TGTGCCAGCAGTGAAGTGAAGGACTACGAGCAGTACTTC
TRBJ1-1 TRBV29-1 NA TRBD1 CSGRGQVNTEAFF TGCAGCGGCAGGGGACAGGTGAACACTGAAGCTTTCTTT
TRBJ2-7 TRBV28 NA TRBD1 CASVSDRDSYEQYF TGTGCCAGCGTAAGCGACAGGGATTCGTACGAGCAGTACTTC
TRBJ2-7 TRBV15 few NA CATSTFHPTGSYEQYF TGTGCCACCAGCACCTTCCACCCGACAGGTTCCTACGAGCAGTACTTC
TRBJ2-1 TRBV4-1 NA NA CASSHRGVGFF TGCGCCAGCAGCCATAGAGGTGTTGGGTTCTTC
TRBJ2-3 TRBV20-1 NA NA CSARDHYRPETDTQYF TGCAGTGCTAGAGATCATTACAGGCCTGAAACAGATACGCAGTATTTT
TRBJ1-2 TRBV12-3/TRBV12-4 NA NA CASRTPGTFNGYTF TGTGCCAGCAGGACTCCCGGGACATTCAACGGCTACACCTTC
TRBJ1-2 TRBV29-1 NA TRBD1 CSVEEAWDRGPDYGYTF TGCAGCGTTGAAGAAGCCTGGGACAGGGGACCTGACTATGGCTACACCTTC